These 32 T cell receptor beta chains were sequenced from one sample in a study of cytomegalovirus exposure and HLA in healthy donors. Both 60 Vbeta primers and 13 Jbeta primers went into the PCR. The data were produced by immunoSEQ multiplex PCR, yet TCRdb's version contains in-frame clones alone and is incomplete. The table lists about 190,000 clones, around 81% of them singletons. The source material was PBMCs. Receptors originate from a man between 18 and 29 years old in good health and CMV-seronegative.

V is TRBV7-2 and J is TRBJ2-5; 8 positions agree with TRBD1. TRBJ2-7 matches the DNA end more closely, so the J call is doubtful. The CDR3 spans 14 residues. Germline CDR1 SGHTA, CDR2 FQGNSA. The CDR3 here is CASSIGQGIYEQYF. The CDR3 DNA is TGTGCCAGCAGCATCGGACAGGGAATCTACGAGCAGTACTTC.

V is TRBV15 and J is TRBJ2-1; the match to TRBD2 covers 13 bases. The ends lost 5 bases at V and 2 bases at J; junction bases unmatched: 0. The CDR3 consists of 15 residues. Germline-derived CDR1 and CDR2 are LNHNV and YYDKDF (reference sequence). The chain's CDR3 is CATSGLAGAYNEQFF. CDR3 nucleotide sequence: TGTGCCACCAGCGGACTAGCGGGGGCCTACAATGAGCAGTTCTTC.

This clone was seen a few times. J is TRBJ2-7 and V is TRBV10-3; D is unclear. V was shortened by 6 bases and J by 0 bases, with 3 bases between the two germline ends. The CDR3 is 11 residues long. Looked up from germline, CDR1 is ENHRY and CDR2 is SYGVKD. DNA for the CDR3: TGTGCCATCAGCAACTCCTACGAGCAGTACTTC. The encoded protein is CAISNSYEQYF.

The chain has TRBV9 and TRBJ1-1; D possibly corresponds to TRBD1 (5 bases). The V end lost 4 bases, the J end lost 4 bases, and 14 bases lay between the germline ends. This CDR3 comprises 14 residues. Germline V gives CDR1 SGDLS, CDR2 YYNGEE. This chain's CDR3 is CASSPQGKLTEAFF. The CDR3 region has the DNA TGTGCCAGCAGCCCCCAGGGAAAACTCACTGAAGCTTTCTTT.

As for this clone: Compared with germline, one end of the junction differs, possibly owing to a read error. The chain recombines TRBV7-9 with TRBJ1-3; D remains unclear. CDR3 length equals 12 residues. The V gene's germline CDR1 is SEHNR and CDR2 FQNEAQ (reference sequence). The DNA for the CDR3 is TGTTCCAGCAGCCCCACCGGGGACACCATATATTTT. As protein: CSSSPTGDTIYF.

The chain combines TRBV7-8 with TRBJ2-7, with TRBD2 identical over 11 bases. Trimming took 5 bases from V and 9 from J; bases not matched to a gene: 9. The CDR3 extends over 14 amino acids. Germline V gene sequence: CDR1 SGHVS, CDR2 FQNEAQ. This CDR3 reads CASSPELAGAWQYF. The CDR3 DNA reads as TGTGCCAGCAGCCCTGAACTAGCGGGGGCCTGGCAGTACTTC.

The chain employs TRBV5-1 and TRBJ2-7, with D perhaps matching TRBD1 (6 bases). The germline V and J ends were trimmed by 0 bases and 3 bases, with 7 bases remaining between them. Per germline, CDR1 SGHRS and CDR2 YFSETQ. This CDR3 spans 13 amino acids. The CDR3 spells CASSLVQGYEQYF. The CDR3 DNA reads TGCGCCAGCAGCTTGGTACAGGGCTACGAGCAGTACTTC. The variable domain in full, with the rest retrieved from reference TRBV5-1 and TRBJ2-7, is KAGVTQTPRYLIKTRGQQVTLSCSPISGHRSVSWYQQTPGQGLQFLFEYFSETQRNKGNFPGRFSGRQFSNSRSEMNVSTLELGDSALYLCASSLVQGYEQYFGPGTRLTVT.

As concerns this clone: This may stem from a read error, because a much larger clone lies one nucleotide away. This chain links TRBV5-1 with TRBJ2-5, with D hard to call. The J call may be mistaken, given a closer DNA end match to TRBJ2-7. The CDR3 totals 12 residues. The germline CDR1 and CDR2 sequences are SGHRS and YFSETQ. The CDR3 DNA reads TGCGCCAGCAGCTTGGACAACTACGAGCAGTACTTC. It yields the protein CASSLDNYEQYF.

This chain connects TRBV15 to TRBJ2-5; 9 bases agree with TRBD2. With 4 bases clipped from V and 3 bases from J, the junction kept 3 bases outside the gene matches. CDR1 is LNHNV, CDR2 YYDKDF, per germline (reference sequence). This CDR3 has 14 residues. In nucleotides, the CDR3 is TGTGCCACCAGCACCTTAGCGGGAGAAGAGACCCAGTACTTC. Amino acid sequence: CATSTLAGEETQYF.

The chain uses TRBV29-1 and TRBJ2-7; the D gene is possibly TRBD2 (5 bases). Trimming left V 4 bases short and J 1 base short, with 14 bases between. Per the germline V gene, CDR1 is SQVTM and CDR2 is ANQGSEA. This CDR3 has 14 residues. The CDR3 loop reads CSVALRWESYEQYF. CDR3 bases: TGCAGCGTTGCTTTGAGGTGGGAGTCCTACGAGCAGTACTTC.

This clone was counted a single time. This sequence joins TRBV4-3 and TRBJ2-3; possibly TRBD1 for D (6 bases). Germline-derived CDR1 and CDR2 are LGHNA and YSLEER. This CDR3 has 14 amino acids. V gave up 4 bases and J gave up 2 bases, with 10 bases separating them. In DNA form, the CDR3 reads TGCGCCAGCAGCCCGCAGGGGCTCACAGATACGCAGTATTTT. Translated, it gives CASSPQGLTDTQYF.

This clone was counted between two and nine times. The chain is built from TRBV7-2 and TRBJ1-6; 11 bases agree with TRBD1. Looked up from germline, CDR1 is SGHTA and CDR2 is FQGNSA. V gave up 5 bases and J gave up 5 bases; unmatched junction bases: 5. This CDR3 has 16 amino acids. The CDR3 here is CASSVGQGAHNSPLHF. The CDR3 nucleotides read TGTGCCAGCAGCGTAGGACAGGGGGCTCATAATTCACCCCTCCACTTT.

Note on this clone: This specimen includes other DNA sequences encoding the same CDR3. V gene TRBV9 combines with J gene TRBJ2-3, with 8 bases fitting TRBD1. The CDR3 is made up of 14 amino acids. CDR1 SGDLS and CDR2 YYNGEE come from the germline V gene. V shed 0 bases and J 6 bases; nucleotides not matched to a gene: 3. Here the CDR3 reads CASSVGTGGDTQYF. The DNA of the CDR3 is TGTGCCAGCAGCGTAGGAACAGGGGGGGATACGCAGTATTTT.

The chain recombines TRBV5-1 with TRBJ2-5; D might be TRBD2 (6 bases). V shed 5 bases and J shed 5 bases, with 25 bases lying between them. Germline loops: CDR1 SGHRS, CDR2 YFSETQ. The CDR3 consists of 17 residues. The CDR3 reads CASRRTTGLKGYETQYF. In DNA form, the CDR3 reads TGCGCCAGCAGACGGACTACAGGCCTCAAGGGCTACGAGACCCAGTACTTC.

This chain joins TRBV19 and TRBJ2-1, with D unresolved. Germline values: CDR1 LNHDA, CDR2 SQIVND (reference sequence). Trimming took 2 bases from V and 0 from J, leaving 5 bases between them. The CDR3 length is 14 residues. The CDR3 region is CASSIPSSYNEQFF. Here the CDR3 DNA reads TGTGCCAGTAGTATACCTAGCTCCTACAATGAGCAGTTCTTC.

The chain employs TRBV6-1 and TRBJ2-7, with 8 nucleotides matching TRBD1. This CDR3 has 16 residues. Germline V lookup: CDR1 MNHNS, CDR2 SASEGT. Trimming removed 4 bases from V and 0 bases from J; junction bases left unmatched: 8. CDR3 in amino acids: CASSGGDRFFSYEQYF. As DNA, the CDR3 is TGTGCCAGCAGTGGGGGGGACAGGTTTTTCTCCTACGAGCAGTACTTC.

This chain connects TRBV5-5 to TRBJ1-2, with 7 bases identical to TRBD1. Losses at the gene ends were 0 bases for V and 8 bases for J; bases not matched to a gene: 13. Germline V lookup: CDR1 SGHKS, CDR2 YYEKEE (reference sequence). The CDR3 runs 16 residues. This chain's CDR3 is CASSLETGQPLRGYTF. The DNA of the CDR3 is TGTGCCAGCAGCTTGGAGACGGGACAGCCGCTTAGGGGCTACACCTTC.

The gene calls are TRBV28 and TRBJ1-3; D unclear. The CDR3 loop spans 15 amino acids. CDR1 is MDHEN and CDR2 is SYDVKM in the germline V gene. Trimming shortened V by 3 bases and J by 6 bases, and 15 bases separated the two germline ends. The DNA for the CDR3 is TGTGCCAGCAGTTTTCGGTCCTATTTTGAAAACACCATATATTTT. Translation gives CASSFRSYFENTIYF.

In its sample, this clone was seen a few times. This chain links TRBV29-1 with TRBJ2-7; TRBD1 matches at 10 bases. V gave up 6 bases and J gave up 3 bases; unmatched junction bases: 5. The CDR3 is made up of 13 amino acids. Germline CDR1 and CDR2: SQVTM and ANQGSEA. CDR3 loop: CSVTGQGFYEQYF. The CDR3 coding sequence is TGCAGCGTGACGGGACAGGGGTTCTACGAGCAGTACTTC.

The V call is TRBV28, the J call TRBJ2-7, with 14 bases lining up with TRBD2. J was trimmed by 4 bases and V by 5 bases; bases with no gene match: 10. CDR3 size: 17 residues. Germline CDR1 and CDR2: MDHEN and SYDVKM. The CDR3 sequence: CASSLETSGRALYEQYF. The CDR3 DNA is TGTGCCAGCAGTCTGGAGACTAGCGGGAGGGCCCTGTACGAGCAGTACTTC.

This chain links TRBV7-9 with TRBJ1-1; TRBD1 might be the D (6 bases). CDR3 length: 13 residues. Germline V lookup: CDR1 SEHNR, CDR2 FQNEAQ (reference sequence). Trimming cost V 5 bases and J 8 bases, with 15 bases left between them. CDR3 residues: CASSRLIGQEAFF. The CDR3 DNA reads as TGTGCCAGCAGCCGACTCATAGGACAGGAAGCTTTCTTT. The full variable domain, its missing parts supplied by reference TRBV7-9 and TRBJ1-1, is DTGVSQNPRHKITKRGQNVTFRCDPISEHNRLYWYRQTLGQGPEFLTYFQNEAQLEKSRLLSDRFSAERPKGSFSTLEIQRTEQGDSAMYLCASSRLIGQEAFFGQGTRLTVV.

CDR3 protein: CASSLSQGGTGELFF. CDR3 in DNA: TGCGCCAGCAGCTTGTCACAGGGGGGCACCGGGGAGCTGTTTTTT. The J gene is TRBJ2-2, the V gene TRBV5-1, with TRBD1 matching over 8 bases. This CDR3 has 15 amino acids. CDR1 and CDR2 from the germline V gene are SGHRS and YFSETQ. The junction had 3 bases not matched to a gene; V was cut back by 1 base and J by 4 bases.

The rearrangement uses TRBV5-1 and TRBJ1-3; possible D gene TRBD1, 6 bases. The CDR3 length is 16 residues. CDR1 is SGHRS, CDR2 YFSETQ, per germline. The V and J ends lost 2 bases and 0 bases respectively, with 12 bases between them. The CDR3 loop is CASSFDRTISGNTIYF. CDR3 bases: TGCGCCAGCAGCTTCGACAGGACAATCTCTGGAAACACCATATATTTT.

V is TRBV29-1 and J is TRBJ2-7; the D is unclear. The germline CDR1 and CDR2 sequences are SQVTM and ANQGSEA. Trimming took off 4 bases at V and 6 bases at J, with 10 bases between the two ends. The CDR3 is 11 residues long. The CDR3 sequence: CSVVSPAEQYF. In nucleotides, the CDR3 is TGCAGCGTTGTAAGCCCCGCCGAGCAGTACTTC.

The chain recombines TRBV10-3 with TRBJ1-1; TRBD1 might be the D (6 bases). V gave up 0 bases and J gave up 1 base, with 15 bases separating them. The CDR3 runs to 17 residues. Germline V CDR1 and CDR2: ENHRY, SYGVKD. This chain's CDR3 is CAISESGQGKWNTEAFF. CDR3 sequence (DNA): TGTGCCATCAGTGAGTCGGGGCAGGGGAAGTGGAACACTGAAGCTTTCTTT.

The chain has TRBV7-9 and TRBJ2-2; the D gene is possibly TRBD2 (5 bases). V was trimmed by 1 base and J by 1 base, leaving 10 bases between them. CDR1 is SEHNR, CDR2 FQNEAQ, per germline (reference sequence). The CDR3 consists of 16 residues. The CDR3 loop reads CASSLGLGKNTGELFF. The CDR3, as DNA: TGTGCCAGCAGCTTAGGACTCGGGAAGAACACCGGGGAGCTGTTTTTT.

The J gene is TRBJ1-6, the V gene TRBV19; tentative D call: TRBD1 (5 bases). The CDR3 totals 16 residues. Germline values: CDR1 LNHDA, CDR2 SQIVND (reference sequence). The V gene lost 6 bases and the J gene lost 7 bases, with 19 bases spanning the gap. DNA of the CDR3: TGTGCCAGTAGGGCCGGAGCGGGGGTCCAAAATTCACCCCTCCACTTT. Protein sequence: CASRAGAGVQNSPLHF.

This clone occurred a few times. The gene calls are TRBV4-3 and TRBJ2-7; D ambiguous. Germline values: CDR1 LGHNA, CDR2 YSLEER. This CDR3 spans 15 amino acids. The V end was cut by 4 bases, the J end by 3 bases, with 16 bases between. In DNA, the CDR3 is TGCGCCAGCAGCCTTAGTAACGACTTCAACTACGAGCAGTACTTC. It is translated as CASSLSNDFNYEQYF.

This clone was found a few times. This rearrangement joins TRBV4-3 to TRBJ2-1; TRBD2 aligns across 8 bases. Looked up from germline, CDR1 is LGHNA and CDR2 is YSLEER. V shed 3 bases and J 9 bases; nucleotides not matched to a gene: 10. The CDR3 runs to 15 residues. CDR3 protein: CASSHRTSSSLEQFF. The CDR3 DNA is TGCGCCAGCAGCCACCGGACTAGCAGTTCACTTGAGCAGTTCTTC.

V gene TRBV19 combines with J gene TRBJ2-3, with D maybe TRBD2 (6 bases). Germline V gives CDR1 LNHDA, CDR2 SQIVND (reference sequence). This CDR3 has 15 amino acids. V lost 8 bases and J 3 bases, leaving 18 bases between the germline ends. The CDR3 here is CASGSTGLRTDTQYF. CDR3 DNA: TGTGCCAGTGGTTCCACTGGACTAAGGACAGATACGCAGTATTTT.

The CDR3 region has the DNA TGCGCCAGCAGTGAACTAGCGGGGTTTGACAATGAGCAGTTCTTC. Translation gives CASSELAGFDNEQFF. The chain couples TRBV10-1 to TRBJ2-1, with 10 bases lining up with TRBD2. The CDR3 runs 15 residues. J gave up 5 bases and V 3 bases, and 4 bases lay outside the gene matches. Germline lookup yields CDR1 WNHNN and CDR2 SYGVQD (reference sequence).

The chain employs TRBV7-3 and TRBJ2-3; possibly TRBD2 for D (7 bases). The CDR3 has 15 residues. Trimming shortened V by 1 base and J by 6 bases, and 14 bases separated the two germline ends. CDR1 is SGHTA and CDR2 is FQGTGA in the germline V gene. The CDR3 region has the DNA TGTGCCAGCAGCTTAATGGGGGGGGCAGCGGATACGCAGTATTTT. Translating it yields CASSLMGGAADTQYF.